This T cell receptor (beta chain) is from a study of T cells after yellow fever vaccination. Study outcomes and limitations: Repertoires obtained by FACS sorting could include abundant clonotypes that entered as contaminants from the bulk population. Subsequent to the booster, the majority of primary-vaccination clones reappeared (under 98% CD4, more than 70% CD8). Weaker, the secondary response had a peak occurring faster, on day 5 versus 15.

5'RACE template switching produced TCR cDNA carrying a universal primer site and UMIs. TCRdb reprocessed the 5' RACE reads with MiXCR, giving one entry per CDR3 protein. The profile covers some 300,000 distinct CDR3 sequences, with approximately 10% appearing a single time and about 3.7% taken by the ten largest. Trimming removed 3 bases from V and 4 bases from J; junction bases left unmatched: 2. Germline V gene lookup returns CDR1 SNHLY and CDR2 FYNNEI. CDR3 length equals 14 residues. As regards this clonotype: The target antigen is unknown.

The specimen was CD4+ T cells sorted from PBMCs, collected 5 days after the yellow fever booster vaccination. This sequence joins TRBV2 and TRBJ1-5, with TRBD1 matching over 8 bases. The source is a man aged 18 to 29 who received the YFV17D yellow fever vaccine. For the CDR3, the DNA is TGTGCCAGCAGTGAGGACAGGGCGAATCAGCCCCAGCATTTT. Protein product: CASSEDRANQPQHF.